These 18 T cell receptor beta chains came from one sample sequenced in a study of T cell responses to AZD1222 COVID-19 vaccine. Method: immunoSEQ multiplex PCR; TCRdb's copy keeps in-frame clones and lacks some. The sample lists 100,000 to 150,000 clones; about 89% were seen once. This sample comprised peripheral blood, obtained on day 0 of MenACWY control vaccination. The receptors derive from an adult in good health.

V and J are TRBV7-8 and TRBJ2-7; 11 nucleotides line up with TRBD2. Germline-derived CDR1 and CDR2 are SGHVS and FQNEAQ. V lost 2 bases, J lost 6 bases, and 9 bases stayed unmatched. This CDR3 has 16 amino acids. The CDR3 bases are TGTGCCAGCAGCTTACCGACTAGCGGGAAGGTAGGCGAGCAGTACTTC. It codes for CASSLPTSGKVGEQYF.

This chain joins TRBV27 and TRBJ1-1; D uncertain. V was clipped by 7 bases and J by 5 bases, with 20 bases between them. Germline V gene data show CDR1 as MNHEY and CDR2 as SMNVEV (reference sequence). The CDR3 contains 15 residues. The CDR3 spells CASTRRTPRGTEAFF. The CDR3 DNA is TGTGCCAGCACCCGTAGGACCCCCAGAGGGACTGAAGCTTTCTTT.

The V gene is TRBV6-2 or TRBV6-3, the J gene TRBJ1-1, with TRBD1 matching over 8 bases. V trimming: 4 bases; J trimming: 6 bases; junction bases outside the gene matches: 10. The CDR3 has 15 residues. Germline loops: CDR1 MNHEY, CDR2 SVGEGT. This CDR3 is CASSSETGERAEAFF. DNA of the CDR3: TGTGCCAGCAGTTCCGAGACAGGGGAAAGAGCTGAAGCTTTCTTT.

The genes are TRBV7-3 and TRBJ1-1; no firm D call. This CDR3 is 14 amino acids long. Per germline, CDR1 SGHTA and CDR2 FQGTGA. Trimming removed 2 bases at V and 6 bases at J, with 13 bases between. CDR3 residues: CASSLGMVGAEAFF. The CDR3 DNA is TGTGCCAGCAGCTTAGGAATGGTGGGCGCTGAAGCTTTCTTT.

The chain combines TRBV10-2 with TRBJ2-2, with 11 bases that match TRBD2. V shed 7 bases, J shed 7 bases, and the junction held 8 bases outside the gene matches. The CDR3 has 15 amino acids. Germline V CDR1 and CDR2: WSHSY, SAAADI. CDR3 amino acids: CASKTSGSAIGELFF. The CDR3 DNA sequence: TGCGCCAGCAAAACTAGCGGGAGCGCGATCGGGGAGCTGTTTTTT.

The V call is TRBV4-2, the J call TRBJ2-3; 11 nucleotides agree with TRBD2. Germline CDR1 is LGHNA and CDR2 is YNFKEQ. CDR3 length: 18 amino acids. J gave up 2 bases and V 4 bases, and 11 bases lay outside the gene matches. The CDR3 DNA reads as TGTGCCAGCAGCCCGCAAGCTGATAGCGGGAGGGCCACAGATACGCAGTATTTT. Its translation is CASSPQADSGRATDTQYF.

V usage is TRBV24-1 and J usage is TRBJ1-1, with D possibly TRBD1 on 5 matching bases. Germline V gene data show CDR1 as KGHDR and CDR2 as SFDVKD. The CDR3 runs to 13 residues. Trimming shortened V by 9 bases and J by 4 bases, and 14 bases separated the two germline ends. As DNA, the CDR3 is TGTGCCACCCGGGGGAGACGGGGCACTGAAGCTTTCTTT. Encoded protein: CATRGRRGTEAFF.

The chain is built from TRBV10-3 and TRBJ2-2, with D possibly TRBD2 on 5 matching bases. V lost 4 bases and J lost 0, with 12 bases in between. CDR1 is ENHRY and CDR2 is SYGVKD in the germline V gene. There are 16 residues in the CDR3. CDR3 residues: CAISGLRATNTGELFF. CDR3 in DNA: TGTGCCATCAGTGGACTGCGGGCTACGAACACCGGGGAGCTGTTTTTT.

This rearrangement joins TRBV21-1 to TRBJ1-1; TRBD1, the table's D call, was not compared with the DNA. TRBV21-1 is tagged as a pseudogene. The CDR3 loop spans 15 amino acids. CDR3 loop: CASSPHGTQNTEAFF. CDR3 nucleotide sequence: TGTGCCAGCAGCCCCCACGGGACACAGAACACTGAAGCTTTCTTT.

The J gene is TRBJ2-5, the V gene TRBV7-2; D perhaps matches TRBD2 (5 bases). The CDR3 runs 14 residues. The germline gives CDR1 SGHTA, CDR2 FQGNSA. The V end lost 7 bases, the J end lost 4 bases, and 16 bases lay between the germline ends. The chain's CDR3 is CASTLSSMPETQYF. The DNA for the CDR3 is TGTGCCAGCACCCTTTCTAGCATGCCAGAGACCCAGTACTTC.

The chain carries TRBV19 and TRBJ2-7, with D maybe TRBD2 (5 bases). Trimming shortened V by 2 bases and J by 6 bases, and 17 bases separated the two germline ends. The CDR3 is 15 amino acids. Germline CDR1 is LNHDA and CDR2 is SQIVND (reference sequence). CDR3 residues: CASSIRPGSVREQYF. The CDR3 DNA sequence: TGTGCCAGTAGTATACGCCCGGGGTCGGTTCGCGAGCAGTACTTC.

The CDR3 DNA is TGTGCCAGCAGCTCCCTAGCGGACTCCTACGAGCAGTACTTC. This gives the protein CASSSLADSYEQYF. V gene TRBV7-9 combines with J gene TRBJ2-7; the match to TRBD2 covers 7 bases. The CDR3 consists of 14 residues. Germline lookup yields CDR1 SEHNR and CDR2 FQNEAQ (reference sequence). The trim removed 4 bases at V and 0 bases at J, leaving 3 bases unmatched.

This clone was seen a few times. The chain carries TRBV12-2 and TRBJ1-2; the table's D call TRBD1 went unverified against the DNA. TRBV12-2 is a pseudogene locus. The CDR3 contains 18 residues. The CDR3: CASRLGYRDRGIAYGYTF. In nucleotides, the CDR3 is TGTGCAAGTCGCTTAGGGTACCGGGACAGGGGAATTGCCTATGGCTACACCTTC.

The CDR3 region is CASSDHSSGANVLTF. DNA for the CDR3: TGTGCCAGCAGTGACCATAGTTCTGGGGCCAACGTCCTGACTTTC. The chain couples TRBV6-1 to TRBJ2-6; D gene uncertain. Germline-derived CDR1 and CDR2 are MNHNS and SASEGT. The CDR3 contains 15 residues. Trimming took 3 bases from V and 1 from J, leaving 7 bases between them.

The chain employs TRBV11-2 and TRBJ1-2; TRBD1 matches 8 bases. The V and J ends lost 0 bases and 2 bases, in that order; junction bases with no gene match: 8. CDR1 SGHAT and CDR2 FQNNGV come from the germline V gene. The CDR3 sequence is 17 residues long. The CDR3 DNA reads TGTGCCAGCAGCTTAGATAGGCAAACAGGGGGGAACTATGGCTACACCTTC. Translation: CASSLDRQTGGNYGYTF. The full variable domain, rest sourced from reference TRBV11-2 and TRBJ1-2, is EAGVAQSPRYKIIEKRQSVAFWCNPISGHATLYWYQQILGQGPKLLIQFQNNGVVDDSQLPKDRFSAERLKGVDSTLKIQPAKLEDSAVYLCASSLDRQTGGNYGYTFGSGTRLTVV.

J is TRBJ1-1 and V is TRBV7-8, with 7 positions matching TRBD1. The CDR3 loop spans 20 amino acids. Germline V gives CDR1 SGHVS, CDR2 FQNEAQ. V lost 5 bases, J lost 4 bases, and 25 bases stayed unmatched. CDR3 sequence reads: CASSPGGSAVQRNWGTEAFF. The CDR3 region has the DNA TGTGCCAGCAGCCCAGGGGGATCGGCCGTCCAGAGAAATTGGGGCACTGAAGCTTTCTTT.

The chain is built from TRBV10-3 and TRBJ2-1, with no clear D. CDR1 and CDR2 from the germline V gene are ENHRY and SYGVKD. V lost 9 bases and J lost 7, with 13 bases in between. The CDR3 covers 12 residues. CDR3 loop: CAITTAGNEQFF. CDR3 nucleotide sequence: TGTGCCATTACCACCGCTGGGAATGAGCAGTTCTTC.

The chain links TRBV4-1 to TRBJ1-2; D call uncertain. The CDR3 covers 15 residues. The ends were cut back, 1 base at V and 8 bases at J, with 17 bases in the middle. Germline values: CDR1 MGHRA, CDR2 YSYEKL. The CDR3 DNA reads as TGCGCCAGCAGCCAAGTGGGAGCTCTAACTATGGGCTACACCTTC. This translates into CASSQVGALTMGYTF.